This TCR beta chain came from a study of T cell responses to AZD1222 COVID-19 vaccine. Findings and caveats of the study: Spike-specific TCR repertoires showed rising breadth and depth after two AZD1222 doses. There were vaccine-associated CD4 TCRs across spike, dominant at 160-218 and 743-854.

Sequencing was performed with immunoSEQ multiplex PCR; in TCRdb, only in-frame clones are kept and a portion is missing. This table has some 120,000 clones, almost 90% appearing once. About this clone: Its antigen is undetermined.

This specimen consisted of peripheral blood, obtained on day 0 of AZD1222 vaccination. This receptor was obtained from an adult in good health.

CDR3 loop: CASSLQYNSPLHF. CDR3 nucleotides: TGTGCCAGTAGTCTGCAGTATAATTCACCCCTCCACTTT. The chain couples TRBV19 to TRBJ1-6; no definite D call. The CDR3 is 13 amino acids. The ends were cut back, 5 bases at V and 4 bases at J, with 6 bases in the middle. The germline V gene has CDR1 LNHDA and CDR2 SQIVND (reference sequence).